The rows below give T cell receptor beta chains drawn from one sample of a study of regulatory T cells in long-lasting Graves disease. TCRdb re-derived calls from the multiplex PCR reads in MiXCR, one entry per CDR3 protein. The table has about 530,000 distinct CDR3 sequences, roughly 15% seen once. These records were also assigned to another study, of T cells in Graves' hyperthyroidism and ophthalmopathy.

The source was peripheral blood mononuclear cells (PBMCs), collected at new diagnosis, from a patient treated with antithyroid drugs. These receptors all come from a woman aged 35-65 years with Graves disease. Each CDR3 is given without its conserved first and last residue. Size values are once, few and many counts, or a class for expanded clones, and some rows have none.

few,TRBV3-1,TRBJ1-2,ASSQDGTGAGYT
many,TRBV5-5,TRBJ1-5,ASSLIGTEDQPQH
many,TRBV28,TRBJ1-1,ASSLGTGRDTEAF
many,TRBV5-4,TRBJ2-3,ASSLDLPPTDTQY
.,TRBV10-3,TRBJ1-4,AISEGEKLF
.,TRBV19,TRBJ1-2,ASSPWRQGPGGYGYT
few,TRBV12-3/TRBV12-4,TRBJ2-2,ASSFSPQGTGELF
.,TRBV2,TRBJ1-1,ASSGGGGMEAF
.,TRBV3-1,TRBJ2-4,ASSQYASSGGLAKNIQY
many,TRBV3-1,TRBJ2-1,ASSPSDRDDEQF
many,TRBV2,TRBJ2-5,ASRKDRAETQY
few,TRBV14,TRBJ2-7,ASSQPGGGIYEQY
few,TRBV4-1,TRBJ2-6,ASQDHLGFGANVLT
few,TRBV19,TRBJ1-1,ATGQGPYMNTEAF
few,TRBV5-4,TRBJ2-1,ASSVELWDNEQF
many,TRBV2,TRBJ1-2,ASSEGTGPYGYT
.,TRBV7-2,TRBJ1-4,ASSLELTNEKLF
many,TRBV30,TRBJ2-1,AWSRTGSPYNEQF
many,TRBV27,TRBJ2-1,ASSSLLAGGPVGESTSSYNEQF
.,TRBV5-1,TRBJ2-7,ASSSTQRGLLKSSYEQY
many,TRBV5-5,TRBJ2-7,ASTPDPGTGYEQY
few,TRBV12-3/TRBV12-4,TRBJ2-7,ASGANSYEQY
many,TRBV18,TRBJ1-5,ASSPLQEHQPQH
.,TRBV10-3,TRBJ2-2,ASHGSRDRVTGELF
.,TRBV25-1,TRBJ1-6,AAGVSPLH
many,TRBV28,TRBJ1-2,ASNDMTGDYGYT
many,TRBV20-1,TRBJ2-1,RGLASDNEQF
few,TRBV5-6,TRBJ2-7,ASSLGQGDNEQY
many,TRBV11-2,TRBJ2-7,ASSLGGRSSYEQY
once,TRBV10-3,TRBJ1-5,AISSSPGANQPQH
many,TRBV30,TRBJ2-5,AWSPTSLETQY
many,TRBV3-1,TRBJ1-3,ASSPSGGHSGNTIY
.,TRBV20-1,TRBJ2-3,SPATDTQY
few,TRBV25-1,TRBJ1-3,ASSVWTGNSGNTIY
.,TRBV25-1,TRBJ1-1,ASSEGLRAF
many,TRBV18,TRBJ1-5,ASSTRDSSIEPQH
many,TRBV3-1,TRBJ2-3,ASGRGTDTQY
many,TRBV28,TRBJ1-3,ASSSSLGTGGTGNTIY
many,TRBV7-9,TRBJ1-4,ASSLKGIVNEKLF
few,TRBV30,TRBJ2-2,AWSAGSGYWELF
.,TRBV29-1,TRBJ1-1,SVPGRSNTEAF
few,TRBV27,TRBJ1-6,ASSPTTGYNSPLH
.,TRBV9,TRBJ2-7,ASSVMGSSYEQY
few,TRBV7-2,TRBJ2-5,ASSGSWAGETQY
many,TRBV30,TRBJ1-6,AWAPGQYNSPLH
many,TRBV28,TRBJ2-3,ASSPRLDSPFSTDTQY
few,TRBV7-3,TRBJ1-1,ASSATGGNEAF
many,TRBV3-1,TRBJ1-2,ASSQERIYGYT
many,TRBV6-2/TRBV6-3,TRBJ2-3,ASSYFGSSTDTQY
many,TRBV28,TRBJ2-3,ASSLQRGVLSDTQY
many,TRBV18,TRBJ2-3,ASSPPVDWGTQY
few,TRBV11-2,TRBJ2-5,ASSIHPGNQETQY
.,TRBV30,TRBJ2-4,AADRGLGKNIQY
few,TRBV5-1,TRBJ1-4,ASSLVYGATPN
many,TRBV28,TRBJ2-3,ASSGQASTDTQY
many,TRBV6-2/TRBV6-3,TRBJ2-1,ASSDEARSYNEQF
many,TRBV30,TRBJ1-1,AWSISRGVTEAF
many,TRBV5-1,TRBJ2-7,ASSLGGQTSREQY
.,TRBV15,TRBJ2-3,ATSRERDRGTDTQY